A selection of T cell receptor beta chains follows, all from one sample in a study of blood T cell repertoires in COVID-19. The repertoire was sequenced with immunoSEQ multiplex PCR; TCRdb's copy has only in-frame clones and lacks some. This table has around 130,000 clones, roughly 84% appearing once. Sequencing was carried out using peripheral blood. Every receptor here comes from a young man with COVID-19, enrolled during active disease. Both conserved end residues are part of each CDR3.

V gene,CDR3 length,CDR3 protein
TRBV14,14,CASSQQPQDTEAFF
TRBV19,14,CASSMEVGQTSFFF
TRBV18,15,CASSLLRAGEVTQYF
TRBV10-3,14,CATRLGPLGDTQYF
TRBV30,15,CAWSVSGTSLGEQFF
TRBV6-2/TRBV6-3,15,CASSTPGLRNQPQHF
TRBV25-1,13,CASSVGGGNTIYF
TRBV12-5,16,CASGLTGLAERNEQFF
TRBV2,13,CASSEIGGQPQHF
TRBV18,13,CASSPRTEETQYF